This TCR beta chain was observed in a study of blood T cell repertoires in COVID-19. Study in general: Some COVID-19 samples were acute and others convalescent; all came from the United States, Italy and Spain. Sources were T cells, B-cell-depleted T cells, or PBMCs; the material itself was cDNA or gDNA.

V gave up 6 bases and J gave up 2 bases, with 7 bases separating them. Looked up from germline, CDR1 is SQVTM and CDR2 is ANQGSEA. The CDR3 totals 12 residues. Authors' analysis steps: It was from reference gene primer amplification that nucleated cell counts were estimated. Clones were read by immunoSEQ multiplex PCR, and TCRdb kept only the in-frame ones, dropping some. V, J and clone size derive from that table, while D and trimming were established from the DNA sequence. The sample contains 130,000 to 150,000 clones, approximately 80% of which appear only once. The chain is built from TRBV29-1 and TRBJ2-2; tentatively, D is TRBD2 (6 bases). This receptor was identified in a woman aged 40 to 50 with active or convalescent COVID-19. Sequenced material: peripheral blood. In DNA, the CDR3 is TGCAGCGTGGGACTTAACACCGGGGAGCTGTTTTTT. Protein sequence: CSVGLNTGELFF.